This T cell receptor beta chain was profiled in a study of a mutant IDH1 vaccine in newly diagnosed glioma. Regarding time point: baseline, week 1 (first vaccination visit). Treatment given: pre-vaccination baseline after standard-of-care therapy. Here immunoSEQ multiplex PCR was the method, and the copy in TCRdb shows in-frame clones only, minus some. This sample has approximately 70,000 clones, with 60% to 85% found just once. The CDR3 length is 12 residues. Trimming took off 8 bases at V and 5 bases at J, with 10 bases between the two ends. Germline V gene lookup returns CDR1 SGHNT and CDR2 YENEEA.

The chain employs TRBV11-3 and TRBJ2-1; D might be TRBD1 or TRBD2, each matching 5 bases. This clonotype was sampled from a man aged 45-60 years with glioma. The specimen was PBMCs, collected from a glioma patient treated with radiotherapy, temozolomide or both. The CDR3 DNA reads as TGTGCCAGCTCGGGACGGAACAATGAGCAGTTCTTC. Residues: CASSGRNNEQFF.